Listed here is a single T cell receptor beta chain. The entry originates in a study of technical replicates of blood from a handful of donors. The germline V gene has CDR1 SGHVS and CDR2 FNYEAQ. Trimming cost V 4 bases and J 0 bases, with 14 bases left between them. The CDR3 is made up of 16 amino acids. The assay was immunoSEQ multiplex PCR, and TCRdb's table has in-frame clones only and misses some. The sample has some 76,000 clones, 90% to 95% seen once. This chain joins TRBV7-6 and TRBJ2-3, with TRBD2 as a possible D gene (5 bases). This TCR was recovered from a human donor in good health. Sequenced material: T cells isolated from PBMCs. The CDR3 sequence is CASSSPLAASTDTQYF. In nucleotides, the CDR3 is TGTGCCAGCAGCTCCCCCCTAGCAGCTAGCACAGATACGCAGTATTTT.